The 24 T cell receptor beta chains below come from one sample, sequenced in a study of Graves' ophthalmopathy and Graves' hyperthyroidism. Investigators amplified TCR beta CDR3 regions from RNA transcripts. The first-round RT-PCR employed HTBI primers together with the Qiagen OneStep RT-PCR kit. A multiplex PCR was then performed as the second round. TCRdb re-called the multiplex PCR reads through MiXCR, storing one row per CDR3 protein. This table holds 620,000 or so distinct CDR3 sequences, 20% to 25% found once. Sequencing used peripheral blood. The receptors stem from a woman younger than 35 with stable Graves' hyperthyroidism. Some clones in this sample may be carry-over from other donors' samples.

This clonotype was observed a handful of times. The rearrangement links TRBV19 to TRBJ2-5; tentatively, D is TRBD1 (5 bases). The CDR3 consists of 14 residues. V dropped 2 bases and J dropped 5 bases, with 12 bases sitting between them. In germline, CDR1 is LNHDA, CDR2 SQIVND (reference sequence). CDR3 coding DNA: TGTGCCAGTAGTATACAAGGGGAAGGGGAGACCCAGTACTTC. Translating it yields CASSIQGEGETQYF.

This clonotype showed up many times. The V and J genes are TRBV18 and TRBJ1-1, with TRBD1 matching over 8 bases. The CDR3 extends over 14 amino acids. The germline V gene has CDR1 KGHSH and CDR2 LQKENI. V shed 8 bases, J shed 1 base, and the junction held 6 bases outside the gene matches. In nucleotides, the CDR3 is TGTGCCAGCAGCGCCGGGACAGGGAACACTGAAGCTTTCTTT. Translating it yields CASSAGTGNTEAFF.

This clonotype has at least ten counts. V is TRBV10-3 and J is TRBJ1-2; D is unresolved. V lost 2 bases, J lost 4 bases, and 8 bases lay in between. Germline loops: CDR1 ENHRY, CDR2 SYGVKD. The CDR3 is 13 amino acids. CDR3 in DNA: TGTGCCATCAGTGAGCCGGGAAGCTATGGCTACACCTTC. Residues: CAISEPGSYGYTF.

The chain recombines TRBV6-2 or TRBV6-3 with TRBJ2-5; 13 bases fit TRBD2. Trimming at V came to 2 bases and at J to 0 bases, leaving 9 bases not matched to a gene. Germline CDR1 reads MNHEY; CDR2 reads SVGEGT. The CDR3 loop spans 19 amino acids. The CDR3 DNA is TGTGCCAGCAGTTACCCGGACCGCGGGACTAGCGGGAACCAAGAGACCCAGTACTTC. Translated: CASSYPDRGTSGNQETQYF.

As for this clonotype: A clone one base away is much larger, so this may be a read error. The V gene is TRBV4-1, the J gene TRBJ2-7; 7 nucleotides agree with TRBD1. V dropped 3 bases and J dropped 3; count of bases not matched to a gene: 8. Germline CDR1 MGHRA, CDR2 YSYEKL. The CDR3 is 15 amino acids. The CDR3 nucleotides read TGCGCCAGCAGCCAGGACAGGCTGGGAAACTACGAGCAGTACGTC. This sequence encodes CASSQDRLGNYEQYV.

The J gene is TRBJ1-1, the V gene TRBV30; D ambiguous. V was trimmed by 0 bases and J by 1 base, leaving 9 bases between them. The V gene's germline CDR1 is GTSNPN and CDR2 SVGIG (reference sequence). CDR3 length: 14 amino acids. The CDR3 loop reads CAWSVASWNTEAFF. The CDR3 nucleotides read TGTGCCTGGAGTGTAGCCTCCTGGAACACTGAAGCTTTCTTT.

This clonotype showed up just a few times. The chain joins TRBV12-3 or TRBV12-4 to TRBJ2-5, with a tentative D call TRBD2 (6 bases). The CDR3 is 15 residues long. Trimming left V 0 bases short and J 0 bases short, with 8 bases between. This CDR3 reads CASSLAGTYQETQYF. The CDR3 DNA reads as TGTGCCAGCAGTTTAGCGGGGACTTACCAAGAGACCCAGTACTTC.

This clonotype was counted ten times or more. CDR3 nucleotides: TGCAGTGCCGGGAGTGGGGGAGGAGAGACCCAGTACTTC. Its translation is CSAGSGGGETQYF. V and J are TRBV20-1 and TRBJ2-5, with D maybe TRBD2 (6 bases). The CDR3 is 13 residues long. Germline lookup yields CDR1 DFQATT and CDR2 SNEGSKA (reference sequence). V was clipped by 6 bases and J by 4 bases, with 15 bases between them.

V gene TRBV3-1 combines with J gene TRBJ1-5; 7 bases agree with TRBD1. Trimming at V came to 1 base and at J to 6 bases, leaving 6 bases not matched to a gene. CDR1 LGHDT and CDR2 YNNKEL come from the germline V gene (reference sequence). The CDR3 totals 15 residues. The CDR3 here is CASSQGTGPGQPQHF. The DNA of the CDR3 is TGTGCCAGCAGCCAAGGGACAGGCCCCGGTCAGCCCCAGCATTTT.

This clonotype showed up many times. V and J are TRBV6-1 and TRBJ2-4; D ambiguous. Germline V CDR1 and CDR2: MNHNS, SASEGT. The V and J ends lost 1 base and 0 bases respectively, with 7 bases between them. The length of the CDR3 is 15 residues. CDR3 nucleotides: TGTGCCAGCAGTGAAGGTTTTCTAGCCAAAAACATTCAGTACTTC. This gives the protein CASSEGFLAKNIQYF.

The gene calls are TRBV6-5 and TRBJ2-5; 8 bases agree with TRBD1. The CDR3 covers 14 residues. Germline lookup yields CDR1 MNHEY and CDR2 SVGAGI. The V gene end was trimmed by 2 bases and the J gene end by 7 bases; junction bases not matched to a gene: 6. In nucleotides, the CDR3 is TGTGCCAGCAGTTACGCAGGGGGCCGCGGGACCCAGTACTTC. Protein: CASSYAGGRGTQYF.

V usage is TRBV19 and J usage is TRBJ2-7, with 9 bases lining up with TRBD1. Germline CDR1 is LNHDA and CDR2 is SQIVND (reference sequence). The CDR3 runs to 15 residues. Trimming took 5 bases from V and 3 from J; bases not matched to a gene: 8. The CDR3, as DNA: TGTGCCAGTAGTCCGGGACAGGGAATCCTCTACGAGCAGTACTTC. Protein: CASSPGQGILYEQYF.

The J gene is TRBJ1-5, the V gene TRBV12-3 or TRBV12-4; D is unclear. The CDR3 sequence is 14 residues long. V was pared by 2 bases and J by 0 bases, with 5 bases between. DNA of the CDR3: TGTGCCAGCAGTTTACAGTATAGCAATCAGCCCCAGCATTTT. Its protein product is CASSLQYSNQPQHF.

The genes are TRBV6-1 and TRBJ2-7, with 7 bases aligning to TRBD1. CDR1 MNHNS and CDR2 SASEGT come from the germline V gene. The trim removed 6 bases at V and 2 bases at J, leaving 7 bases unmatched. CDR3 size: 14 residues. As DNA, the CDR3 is TGTGCCAGCAGCCGACAGGGTTTTACCTACGAGCAGTACTTC. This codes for CASSRQGFTYEQYF.

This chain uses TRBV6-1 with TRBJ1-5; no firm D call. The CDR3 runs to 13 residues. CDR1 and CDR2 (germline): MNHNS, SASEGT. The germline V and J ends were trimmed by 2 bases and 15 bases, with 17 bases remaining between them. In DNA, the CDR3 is TGTGCCAGCAGTGAAAACGTACTGGCGTTAAGGCATTTT. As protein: CASSENVLALRHF.

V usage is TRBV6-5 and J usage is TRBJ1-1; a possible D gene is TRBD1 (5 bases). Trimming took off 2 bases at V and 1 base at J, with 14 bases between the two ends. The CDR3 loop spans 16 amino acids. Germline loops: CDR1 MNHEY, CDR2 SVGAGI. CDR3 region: CASSYIGGGRNTEAFF. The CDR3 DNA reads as TGTGCCAGCAGTTACATCGGGGGAGGACGGAACACTGAAGCTTTCTTT.

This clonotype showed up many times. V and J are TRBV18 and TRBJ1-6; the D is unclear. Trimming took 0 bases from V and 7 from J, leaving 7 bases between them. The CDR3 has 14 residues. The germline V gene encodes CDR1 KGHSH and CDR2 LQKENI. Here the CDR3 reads CASSPPSGNSPLHF. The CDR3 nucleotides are TGTGCCAGCTCACCACCGTCGGGGAATTCACCCCTCCACTTT.

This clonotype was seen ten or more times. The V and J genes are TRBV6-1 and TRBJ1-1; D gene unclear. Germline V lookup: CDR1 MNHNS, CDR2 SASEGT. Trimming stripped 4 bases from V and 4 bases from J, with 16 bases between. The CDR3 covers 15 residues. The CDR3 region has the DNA TGTGCCAGCAGTGCTTCCGCGGGGAAGGGCACTGAAGCTTTCTTT. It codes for CASSASAGKGTEAFF.

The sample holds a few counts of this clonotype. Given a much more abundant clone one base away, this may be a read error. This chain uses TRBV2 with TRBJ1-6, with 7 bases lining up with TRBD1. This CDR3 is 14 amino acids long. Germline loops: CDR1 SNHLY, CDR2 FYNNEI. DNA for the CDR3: TGTGCCAGCAGTGAAGGGGACAGAGGATCACACCTCCACTTT. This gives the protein CASSEGDRGSHLHF.

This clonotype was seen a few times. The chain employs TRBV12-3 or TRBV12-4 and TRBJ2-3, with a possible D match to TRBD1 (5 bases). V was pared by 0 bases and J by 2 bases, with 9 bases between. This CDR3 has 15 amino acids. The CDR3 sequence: CASSLAGAYTDTQYF. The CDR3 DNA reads TGTGCCAGCAGTTTAGCAGGGGCCTACACAGATACGCAGTATTTT.

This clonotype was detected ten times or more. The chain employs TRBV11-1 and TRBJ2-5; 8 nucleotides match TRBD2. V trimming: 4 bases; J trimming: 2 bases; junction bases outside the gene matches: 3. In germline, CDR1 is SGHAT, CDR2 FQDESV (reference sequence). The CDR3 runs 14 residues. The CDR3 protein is CASSSLAEQETQYF. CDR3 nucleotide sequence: TGTGCCAGCAGCTCACTAGCGGAACAAGAGACCCAGTACTTC.

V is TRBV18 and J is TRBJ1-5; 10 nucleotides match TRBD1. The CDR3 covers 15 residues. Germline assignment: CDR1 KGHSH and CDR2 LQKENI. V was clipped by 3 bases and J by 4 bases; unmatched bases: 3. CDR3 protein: CASSPRQGANQPQHF. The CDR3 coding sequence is TGTGCCAGCTCACCGCGACAGGGGGCGAATCAGCCCCAGCATTTT.

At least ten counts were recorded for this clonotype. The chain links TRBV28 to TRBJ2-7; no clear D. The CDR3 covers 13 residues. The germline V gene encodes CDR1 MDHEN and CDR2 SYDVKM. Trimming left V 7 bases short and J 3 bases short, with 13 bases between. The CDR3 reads CASTIRLNYEQYF. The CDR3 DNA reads TGTGCCAGCACCATCCGATTAAACTACGAGCAGTACTTC.

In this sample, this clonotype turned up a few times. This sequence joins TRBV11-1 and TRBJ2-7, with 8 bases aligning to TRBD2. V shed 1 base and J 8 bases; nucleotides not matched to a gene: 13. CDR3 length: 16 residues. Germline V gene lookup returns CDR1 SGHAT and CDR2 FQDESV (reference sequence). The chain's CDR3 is CASSLVFGIAGYQQYF. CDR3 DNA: TGTGCCAGCAGCTTAGTCTTCGGGATAGCGGGGTATCAGCAGTACTTC.